The 17 T cell receptor beta chains reported below all come from one sample, sequenced in a study of molecular identifiers for immune sequencing clone quantification. Each CDR3 protein gets one entry after TCRdb re-called the PCR reads with MiXCR. This sample yields a few hundred thousand distinct CDR3 sequences, of which 24% are seen a single time; around 0.7% belongs to the top ten. Sequencing used naive CD8+ T cells from blood, with Jurkat cell RNA spiked in. The subset denotes: FACS-sorted CD8+CD4-CCR7+CD45RA+ naive T cells. The receptors come from a human donor in good health. Some libraries in this study had Jurkat cell RNA spiked in.

The table lists this clonotype with a count of one. A much more abundant neighbour one base away suggests this may be a read error. The chain combines TRBV4-3 with TRBJ1-1; no firm D call. Trimming left V 4 bases short and J 3 bases short, with 15 bases between. Germline lookup yields CDR1 LGHNA and CDR2 YSLEER. The CDR3 has 15 amino acids. The CDR3 is CASSREAVGDTEAFF. The CDR3 nucleotides read TGCGCCAGCAGCCGAGAAGCCGTGGGAGACACTGAAGCTTTCTTT.

This clonotype was observed many times. The chain recombines TRBV13 with TRBJ2-5; the D is unclear. V was cut by 4 bases and J by 4 bases, with 10 bases left in between. The CDR3 spans 13 residues. Germline V lookup: CDR1 PRHDT, CDR2 FYEKMQ (reference sequence). The CDR3 protein is CASSSNGVETQYF. The CDR3, as DNA: TGTGCCAGCAGCTCCAATGGGGTAGAGACCCAGTACTTC.

In this sample, this clonotype turned up many times. The chain uses TRBV6-6 and TRBJ1-5; D gene uncertain. Germline loops: CDR1 MNHNY, CDR2 SVGAGI (reference sequence). This CDR3 is 17 amino acids long. Trimming left V 2 bases short and J 1 base short, with 15 bases between. In DNA, the CDR3 is TGTGCCAGCAGTTACGATAACCTGGTTTGGAGCAATCAGCCCCAGCATTTT. Protein product: CASSYDNLVWSNQPQHF.

This CDR3 reads CASGLAHAQETQYF. As DNA, the CDR3 is TGTGCTAGTGGTTTGGCTCACGCGCAAGAGACCCAGTACTTC. V and J are TRBV12-5 and TRBJ2-5; D is ambiguous. The CDR3 runs 14 residues. Germline CDR1 reads LGHNT; CDR2 reads FRNRAP. Between the trimmed V and J ends, which lost 1 base and 2 bases, there was a span of 8 bases.

This clonotype was detected ten times or more. The chain links TRBV6-4 to TRBJ1-1; the D is unclear. The V gene lost 7 bases and the J gene lost 10 bases, with 10 bases spanning the gap. Germline V lookup: CDR1 MRHNA, CDR2 SNTAGT. The CDR3 sequence is 10 residues long. The CDR3 DNA reads TGTGCCAGCAACCGGGTCGTAGCTTTCTTT. It specifies CASNRVVAFF.

A remark on this clonotype: Because it lacks the conserved phenylalanine or tryptophan at the end, this CDR3 is likely a read error. The chain is built from TRBV20-1 and TRBJ2-7, with 9 bases fitting TRBD2. Germline V gene lookup returns CDR1 DFQATT and CDR2 SNEGSKA (reference sequence). The CDR3 has 15 residues. The V gene end was trimmed by 4 bases and the J gene end by 3 bases; junction bases not matched to a gene: 10. CDR3 sequence reads: CSATRLASGNYEQYS. CDR3 nucleotides: TGCAGTGCTACTCGCCTTGCTAGCGGGAACTACGAGCAGTACTCC.

The chain combines TRBV10-3 with TRBJ2-4; D is tentatively TRBD1 or TRBD2 (5 bases each). The germline V and J ends were trimmed by 3 bases and 0 bases, with 9 bases remaining between them. CDR3 length: 15 amino acids. Per germline, CDR1 ENHRY and CDR2 SYGVKD. The DNA of the CDR3 is TGTGCCATCAGTGACACAGGACTAGCCAAAAACATTCAGTACTTC. Its protein product is CAISDTGLAKNIQYF.

This clonotype was counted at least ten times. The V and J genes are TRBV20-1 and TRBJ2-7, with 16 bases that match TRBD2. CDR3 length equals 14 residues. Germline V CDR1 and CDR2: DFQATT, SNEGSKA (reference sequence). J gave up 6 bases and V 5 bases, and 4 bases lay outside the gene matches. The CDR3 DNA sequence: TGCAGTGCTGCCGGGACTAGCGGGAGGGCCGAGCAGTACTTC. Amino acids: CSAAGTSGRAEQYF.

The V gene is TRBV9, the J gene TRBJ2-3, with TRBD2 matching over 12 bases. Trimming at V came to 0 bases and at J to 6 bases, leaving 8 bases not matched to a gene. The CDR3 consists of 17 residues. Germline lookup yields CDR1 SGDLS and CDR2 YYNGEE. The CDR3 loop is CASSVEASGGAGDTQYF. The DNA of the CDR3 is TGTGCCAGCAGCGTAGAGGCTAGCGGGGGGGCAGGTGATACGCAGTATTTT.

The table lists this clonotype with many counts. V is TRBV19 and J is TRBJ2-3; D may be TRBD1 (5 bases). V lost 7 bases, J lost 6 bases, and 14 bases lay in between. Germline V CDR1 and CDR2: LNHDA, SQIVND (reference sequence). The CDR3 is made up of 13 amino acids. CDR3 in DNA: TGTGCCAGTAAAATGGGGCGCGGCGATACGCAGTATTTT. Translated: CASKMGRGDTQYF.

This clonotype came up many times. The chain couples TRBV12-3 or TRBV12-4 to TRBJ2-4; no clear D. Trimming took off 5 bases at V and 0 bases at J, with 8 bases between the two ends. The CDR3 has 14 amino acids. The CDR3 sequence: CASSRAIAKNIQYF. The CDR3 nucleotides read TGTGCCAGCAGTAGAGCAATAGCCAAAAACATTCAGTACTTC.

The rearrangement uses TRBV7-9 and TRBJ2-5; 8 nucleotides align to TRBD1. Germline trimming cut 5 bases from V and 4 bases from J; bases unmatched to any gene: 9. The CDR3 has 15 residues. CDR1 and CDR2 from the germline V gene are SEHNR and FQNEAQ (reference sequence). The CDR3 spells CASSDSGGEGETQYF. The CDR3 nucleotides are TGTGCCAGCAGCGATTCAGGGGGCGAGGGAGAGACCCAGTACTTC.

Regarding this clonotype: Germline is not matched at one junction end, which may reflect a read error. The genes are TRBV4-2 and TRBJ2-7; 7 nucleotides match TRBD1. The CDR3 has 16 residues. Germline V lookup: CDR1 LGHNA, CDR2 YNFKEQ. This CDR3 reads CASRPSSGTASYAQYF. CDR3 in DNA: TGTGCCAGCCGCCCTTCCTCCGGGACAGCCTCCTACGCGCAGTACTTC.

This clonotype was picked up a small number of times. The chain employs TRBV7-9 and TRBJ2-5, with 9 bases matching TRBD2. The junction had 7 bases not matched to a gene; V was cut back by 7 bases and J by 1 base. The CDR3 extends over 15 amino acids. Germline V lookup: CDR1 SEHNR, CDR2 FQNEAQ (reference sequence). DNA for the CDR3: TGTGCCAGCACCTTTGGCGGGAGGGCCCAAGAGACCCAGTACTTC. It codes for CASTFGGRAQETQYF.

This clonotype showed up just a few times. This sequence joins TRBV9 and TRBJ2-5, with D perhaps matching TRBD1 or TRBD2 (5 bases each). The CDR3 has 15 residues. Trimming pared 3 bases from V and 4 bases from J, leaving 16 bases between. The germline CDR1 and CDR2 sequences are SGDLS and YYNGEE. The CDR3 sequence: CASSERGSGGETQYF. The CDR3 coding sequence is TGTGCCAGCAGCGAGAGGGGCAGCGGCGGAGAGACCCAGTACTTC. Full variable domain (missing parts from reference TRBV9 and TRBJ2-5): DSGVTQTPKHLITATGQRVTLRCSPRSGDLSVYWYQQSLDQGLQFLIQYYNGEERAKGNILERFSAQQFPDLHSELNLSSLELGDSALYFCASSERGSGGETQYFGPGTRLLVL.

The chain links TRBV25-1 to TRBJ2-5; the D gene is possibly TRBD2 (6 bases). The germline V gene encodes CDR1 MGHDK and CDR2 SYGVNS. V shed 5 bases and J shed 1 base, with 17 bases lying between them. This CDR3 contains 16 residues. CDR3 protein: CASSSRVAEAQETQYF. CDR3 nucleotide sequence: TGTGCCAGCAGTAGCCGGGTAGCGGAGGCCCAAGAGACCCAGTACTTC. The complete variable domain, with remaining parts taken from reference TRBV25-1 and TRBJ2-5, reads EADIYQTPRYLVIGTGKKITLECSQTMGHDKMYWYQQDPGMELHLIHYSYGVNSTEKGDLSSESTVSRIRTEHFPLTLESARPSHTSQYLCASSSRVAEAQETQYFGPGTRLLVL.

The chain links TRBV20-1 to TRBJ1-1; D possibly corresponds to TRBD1 (5 bases). CDR3 length: 12 residues. V was cut by 6 bases and J by 3 bases, with 11 bases left in between. The germline V gene encodes CDR1 DFQATT and CDR2 SNEGSKA (reference sequence). CDR3 in amino acids: CSAAQGYTEAFF. Written as DNA, the CDR3 is TGCAGTGCCGCCCAGGGTTACACTGAAGCTTTCTTT.